This record looks at one TCR beta chain sequence and its context. Vbeta (60) and Jbeta (13) primers were used in the PCR. TCRdb's copy holds only in-frame clones and misses some; the assay was immunoSEQ multiplex PCR. The sample lists roughly 160,000 clones, 65% to 80% occurring once. Germline V CDR1 and CDR2: SGHVS, FNYEAQ. V shed 6 bases and J 7 bases; nucleotides not matched to a gene: 6. The CDR3 consists of 14 residues. These data are taken from a study of cytomegalovirus exposure and HLA in healthy donors. The source is a man between 40 and 49 years old in good health and CMV-seronegative. The chain employs TRBV7-6 and TRBJ1-6; 7 bases align to TRBD1. The source material was PBMCs. The CDR3 DNA reads as TGTGCCAGCAGTTACCAGGGGGGAAATTCACCCCTCCACTTT. Protein: CASSYQGGNSPLHF.